This T cell receptor (beta chain) originates from a study of T cells in Graves' hyperthyroidism and ophthalmopathy. Study in general: The blood sample was taken at first diagnosis, before treatment began.

With regard to this clonotype: The antigen is not known.

Exclusions: uncontrolled infection, other autoimmune disease, pregnancy, lactation. Findings of the study overall: In blood, most of the thyroid clonotypes expanded above 0.001 were also present. Separation of ophthalmopathy from stable hyperthyroidism was achieved by a 13 V-J model.

This CDR3 region has 15 residues. CDR1 MDHEN and CDR2 SYDVKM come from the germline V gene. Trimming shortened V by 7 bases and J by 6 bases, and 22 bases separated the two germline ends. From RNA transcripts, TCR beta CDR3 regions were amplified. Initially, a first-round RT-PCR of the TCR CDR3 employed the HTBI primer set. TCRdb re-called the multiplex PCR reads through MiXCR, storing one row per CDR3 protein. The repertoire consists of 250,000 to 350,000 distinct CDR3 sequences, with 17% occurring once and the leading ten covering over 50%. The sequence was collected from a woman in her sixties with Graves' ophthalmopathy. The chain combines TRBV28 with TRBJ2-7; no definite D call. Sequenced sample: blood. The CDR3 bases are TGTGCCAGCACCCGAACCGGGTCCCGGCAGGTCGAGCAGTACTTC. Residues: CASTRTGSRQVEQYF.